The entry below gives a single T cell receptor (beta chain) sequence along with its context. This clonotype showed up just a few times. Its antigen is not yet known. No base-level quality is on record; no much larger clone is a single base apart. The sample is drawn from a study of identical twins (dated by TCRdb to 2016 to 2017). Describing the broader study: To test whether fetal clonotypes persist, the study used deep sequencing on TCR alpha and beta repertoires from monozygotic twins, unrelated adults of various ages, and cord blood. Replicate twin experiments were performed at different times using different library preparation protocols to rule out contamination. What the research found in general, with its limitations: Invariant T cells such as MAIT and iNKT could partly confound zero-insertion analyses, though diverse VJ usage argued against this for most clonotypes. Because the same donors could not be followed over many years, conclusions were based on cross-sectional statistical analysis. Out-of-frame TCR alpha sequences shared between twins showed an excess of low generation-probability sequences compared with coincidental sharing between unrelated individuals. Out-of-frame TCR alpha sharing in monozygotic twins was systematically underestimated by recombination models, whereas sharing between unrelated individuals was in agreement with the recombination models. Abundant cord blood beta clonotypes had fewer insertions, young adult naive repertoires showed a similar but weaker trend, and memory repertoires showed no such trend. In beta out-of-frame sequences, excess twin sharing was weaker, because having fewer shared sequences lowered the signal-to-noise ratio.

Only healthy Caucasian donors were included. Three pairs of female monozygotic twins, all aged 18 to 29 years, were included in the twin cohort. Peripheral blood mononuclear cells were the source from which RNA for the TCR libraries was isolated. V is shortened by 2 bases, J by 9 bases, and the region joining them spans 12 bases. The CDR3 contains 13 residues, cysteine and phenylalanine counted. Of the read, only the CDR3 DNA is kept; its 39 bases are in frame from base 1. From a lookup of the germline V gene, CDR1 and CDR2 are SGHRS and YFSETQ. Preparation of the library involved 5' RACE. The sequencer listed for this sample is Illumina HiSeq 2000. Template switching added a universal primer binding site, and the final cDNA carried a unique molecular identifier that allowed TCR cDNA molecules to be counted accurately. First-strand cDNA for TCR alpha and beta chains was synthesized from specific primers in the conserved constant-segment region. To control for contamination, every cDNA library carried two barcodes: a SMART-Mk sample barcode plus Illumina barcodes. TruSeq adapter sequences and Illumina sample barcodes were added in two successive PCR steps. The TCR alpha and beta cDNA libraries were sequenced on the Illumina HiSeq platform using custom primers. From the authors' description of their analysis: Raw reads were processed with MiGEC to extract unique molecular identifiers, and MiXCR was used to determine CDR3 positions. Recombination models were inferred per individual with the repgenHMM and IGoR tools using an EM algorithm. The tcR package in R was used for shared clonotype analysis, with sharing normalized by the product of cloneset sizes. To study raw recombination without the effects of thymic and clonal selection, out-of-frame nonproductive sequences were analyzed. TCRdb redid the processing of the public reads, applying fastp at Q25 and MiXCR, and retained in-frame beta chains. Merged by CDR3 protein, the rows form single entries marked with the most common genes and DNA. TCRdb's processing, not the authors' own work, is the source of the V and J calls. The sample has 650,000 to 750,000 distinct CDR3 sequences on record, 21% of them singletons. 4% to 5.5% of the sample comes from the top ten.

These data were likewise used in another study, on T cells expressing NK-cell markers. As described in the second report: Fewer than ten donors provided sorted CD3+CD56+NKG2C+, CD3+CD56+NKG2C- and CD3+CD56-NKG2C+ T-cell subsets, whose TCR beta-chain repertoires were profiled. Among the eight sequenced donors, seven were HCMV-seropositive and one was HCMV-seronegative. To restrict sorting to alphabetaTCR-expressing T cells, an anti-gammadeltaTCR antibody was added in several experiments. For several donors, the dominant CD3+CD56+NKG2C+ clonotypes were among the top 10 CD8+ clonotypes and accounted for 1.0-7.0% of CD8+ T cells. Those dominant clonotypes were again the most abundant among CD3+CD56-NKG2C+ cells in a few donors, at roughly 25-60.1%. Whether the expanded NKG2C-expressing T cell clones were specific for HCMV antigens was left unclear. The study sequenced eight donors, all healthy volunteers chosen at random: three men and five women. To determine HCMV serostatus, a commercial ELISA kit was used to detect HCMV-specific IgG in serum. Bulk peripheral blood T-cell repertoires were additionally sequenced from unsorted PBMC for several donors. MIGEC was used to demultiplex reads and group reads by UMI, and MiTCR was used to assemble and quantify clonotypes. To remove erroneous sequences, TCR cDNA sequences were retained only when supported by two or more reads. The tcR package was used for downstream repertoire analysis, and clonotypes were matched between fractions using CDR3 nucleotide sequence together with V segment. Antigen specificity was annotated against VDJdb with VDJmatch, allowing one amino acid substitution in CDR3.

Material for sequencing was PBMCs. The source of this sequence is a woman aged 18-29 years in good health. The rearranged chain carries TRBV5-1 and TRBJ2-1; the D segment cannot be called with confidence. The nucleotide sequence reads as follows: TGCGCCAGCAGCTTCGTCTCCGGTAGTGAGCAGTTCTTC. This is translated as CASSFVSGSEQFF.